The 14 T cell receptor beta chains in this list originate from one sample, sequenced in a study of tumor and adjacent non-tumor tissue in lung cancer. No cell sorting was done before RNA was extracted from the tissue. More than 3 cm separated this lung sample from the edge of the tumor. TCRbeta libraries were built with three rounds of nested PCR, modified from ARM-PCR. TCRdb redid the calling of the multiplex PCR reads with MiXCR, one entry per CDR3 protein. The sample includes 90,000 to 100,000 distinct CDR3 sequences, around three quarters seen only once; the top ten take around 30%. Sequenced sample: distant non-tumor lung tissue. The receptors come from a man aged 55 to 69 with small cell lung cancer.

This clonotype was observed many times. The V and J genes are TRBV7-9 and TRBJ1-5; no definite D call. The CDR3 runs 16 residues. The V end lost 1 base, the J end lost 3 bases, and 13 bases lay between the germline ends. In germline, CDR1 is SEHNR, CDR2 FQNEAQ (reference sequence). The CDR3 sequence: CASSLGVGRDNQPQHF. CDR3 DNA sequence: TGTGCCAGCAGCTTAGGAGTAGGGAGGGACAATCAGCCCCAGCATTTT.

Details on this clonotype: The missing conserved phenylalanine or tryptophan at the end of this CDR3 makes a read error likely. This rearrangement joins TRBV11-2 to TRBJ2-3; D call uncertain. CDR1 SGHAT and CDR2 FQNNGV come from the germline V gene. This CDR3 comprises 12 residues. The CDR3 spells CSSSTNTDTQYL. The CDR3 coding sequence is TGTTCCAGCAGTACTAACACTGATACGCAGTATTTA.

This clonotype was detected many times. The chain links TRBV7-9 to TRBJ1-2, with D tentatively TRBD1 (6 bases). Trimming removed 5 bases from V and 4 bases from J, with 14 bases in between. The CDR3 has 14 amino acids. CDR1 is SEHNR and CDR2 is FQNEAQ in the germline V gene (reference sequence). The CDR3 reads CASSTPDRLYGYTF. As DNA, the CDR3 is TGTGCCAGCAGCACCCCAGACAGGCTCTATGGCTACACCTTC.

With respect to this clonotype: Sequence at one end of the junction differs from germline and may be a read error. This chain uses TRBV6-5 with TRBJ1-5; D is unresolved. CDR1 and CDR2 (germline): MNHEY, SVGAGI. This CDR3 is 16 amino acids long. The CDR3 sequence is CASSSTGPIGNQSQHF. DNA for the CDR3: TGTGCCAGCAGTTCCACTGGGCCTATAGGGAATCAGTCCCAGCATTTT.

About this clonotype: At one boundary the junction diverges from the germline segment, which might be a read error. This chain uses TRBV6-5 with TRBJ2-1; 8 positions agree with TRBD2. There are 12 residues in the CDR3. Germline CDR1 reads MNHEY; CDR2 reads SVGAGI. CDR3 in DNA: TGTGCCAGCACCGTCACTAGCGGAAACTCAATCTTC. Encoded protein: CASTVTSGNSIF.

Of note for this clonotype: A much bigger clone sits one base away, suggesting this may be a read error. The chain is built from TRBV20-1 and TRBJ1-1, with D possibly TRBD1 on 5 matching bases. CDR3 length: 12 residues. Germline CDR1 and CDR2: DFQATT and SNEGSKA (reference sequence). Here the CDR3 DNA reads TGCAGTGCCGGGGGGGTGAAAACTGAAGCTTTCTTT. Amino acid sequence: CSAGGVKTEAFF.

About this clonotype: At one boundary the junction diverges from the germline segment, which might be a read error. The rearrangement uses TRBV29-1 and TRBJ2-2; perhaps TRBD2 as D (5 bases). This CDR3 is built from 15 residues. In germline, CDR1 is SQVTM, CDR2 ANQGSEA. The CDR3 DNA is TGCAGCGCTCAACCCTCGGCCGGTGGCACCGGGGAACTGTTTTTT. Residues: CSAQPSAGGTGELFF.

This clonotype was detected many times. The chain combines TRBV12-3 or TRBV12-4 with TRBJ2-4; the match to TRBD2 covers 7 bases. The ends lost 7 bases at V and 8 bases at J; junction bases unmatched: 5. The CDR3 length is 12 residues. This chain's CDR3 is CASNPGGDIQYF. Written as DNA, the CDR3 is TGTGCCAGCAATCCGGGGGGAGACATTCAGTACTTC.

This clonotype was detected once. At one of its ends the junction is not consistent with the germline gene, which may arise from a read error. The V call is TRBV11-2, the J call TRBJ1-3; unclear D gene. CDR1 and CDR2 (germline): SGHAT, FQNNGV. This CDR3 has 12 residues. The CDR3 coding sequence is TGTACCAGCTGCTTATTGGGAAACACCATATATTTT. This translates into CTSCLLGNTIYF.

With regard to this clonotype: This is likely a read error, given that the CDR3 carries no conserved phenylalanine or tryptophan at its end. The chain has TRBV6-5 and TRBJ2-1; either TRBD1 or TRBD2 may fit D (5 bases each). CDR1 is MNHEY and CDR2 is SVGAGI in the germline V gene. Deletions cut 4 bases from V and 7 bases from J, with 17 bases between. CDR3 length equals 15 residues. The CDR3 sequence is CASSCPGGVGNEQFI. The CDR3 nucleotides are TGTGCCAGCAGTTGCCCTGGGGGAGTGGGTAATGAGCAGTTCATC.

This clonotype was seen at least ten times. The V gene is TRBV4-2, the J gene TRBJ2-7; D call uncertain. CDR1 is LGHNA, CDR2 YNFKEQ, per germline. The CDR3 length is 14 residues. V shed 1 base and J shed 2 bases, with 9 bases lying between them. The CDR3 DNA reads as TGTGCCAGCAGCCAAGGTTTCAGCCCCTACGAGCAGTACTTC. It specifies CASSQGFSPYEQYF.

The gene calls are TRBV29-1 and TRBJ2-3; TRBD2 might be the D (6 bases). Looked up from germline, CDR1 is SQVTM and CDR2 is ANQGSEA. V lost 3 bases, J lost 3 bases, and 10 bases lay in between. This CDR3 has 13 amino acids. The CDR3 DNA reads as TGCAGCGTTGATGCGGGAAAAACAGATACGCAGTATTTT. Protein: CSVDAGKTDTQYF.

About this clonotype: One junction end does not reproduce the germline sequence, and a read error may be involved. The chain has TRBV19 and TRBJ2-1; D is possibly TRBD2 (6 bases). The CDR3 is made up of 16 amino acids. In germline, CDR1 is LNHDA, CDR2 SQIVND (reference sequence). This chain's CDR3 is CASSTHARLGTVEQLF. CDR3 DNA sequence: TGTGCCAGTAGTACCCACGCCCGACTAGGCACGGTTGAGCAGTTATTC.

This clonotype was found many times. The V call is TRBV6-1, the J call TRBJ2-3; 7 bases are shared with TRBD2. CDR3 length equals 16 residues. The V gene end was trimmed by 7 bases and the J gene end by 0 bases; junction bases not matched to a gene: 10. The germline gives CDR1 MNHNS, CDR2 SASEGT. The CDR3 DNA reads as TGTGCCAGCATATACCGACTAGCTGACAGCACAGATACGCAGTATTTT. As protein: CASIYRLADSTDTQYF.